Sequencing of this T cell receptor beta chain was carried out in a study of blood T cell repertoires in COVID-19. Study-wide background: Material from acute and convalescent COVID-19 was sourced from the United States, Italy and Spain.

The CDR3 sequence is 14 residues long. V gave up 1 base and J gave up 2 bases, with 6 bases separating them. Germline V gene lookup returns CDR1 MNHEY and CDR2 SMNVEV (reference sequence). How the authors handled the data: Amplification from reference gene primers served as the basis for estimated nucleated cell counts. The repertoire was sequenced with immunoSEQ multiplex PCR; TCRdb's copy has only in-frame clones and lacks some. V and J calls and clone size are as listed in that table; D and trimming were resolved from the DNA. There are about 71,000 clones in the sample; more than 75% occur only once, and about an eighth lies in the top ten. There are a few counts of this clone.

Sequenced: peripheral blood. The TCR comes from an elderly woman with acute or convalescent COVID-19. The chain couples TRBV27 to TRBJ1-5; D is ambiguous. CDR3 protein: CASSLWQGNQPQHF. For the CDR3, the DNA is TGTGCCAGCAGTTTATGGCAGGGCAATCAGCCCCAGCATTTT.